Given below is one T cell receptor beta chain in context. Antigen unknown. The data stem from a study of vaccination effects on CD4 cells after COVID-19. The germline CDR1 and CDR2 sequences are SGHRS and YFSETQ. After removal of 4 bases from V and 5 bases from J, the junction contained 3 bases not matched to a gene. The CDR3 covers 14 residues. Only in-frame clones appear in the TCRdb table, and some are missing; sequencing was by immunoSEQ multiplex PCR. This table has around 50,000 clones, about four fifths appearing once. When 10 to 11 days of culture had elapsed, CD4+ T cells were isolated. The person's infection with SARS-CoV-2, confirmed by PCR, took place between March and December 2020. Two doses of BNT162b2 or mRNA-1273 vaccine were administered to participants. Study-wide points: Whether induced by infection or by vaccine, clones showed marked clonal contraction late after vaccination.

The receptor comes from a human donor who had a prior SARS-CoV-2 infection. The starting material was CD4+ T cells from PBMCs cultured without peptide, obtained after COVID-19 vaccination. This rearrangement joins TRBV5-1 to TRBJ2-3, with TRBD2 identical over 11 bases. CDR3 nucleotides: TGCGCCAGCAGCCTACTAGCGGGAGAAGATACGCAGTATTTT. Translated, it gives CASSLLAGEDTQYF.